The 22 T cell receptor beta chains listed next were all sequenced from one sample in a study of T-cell reconstitution after alpha-beta-depleted transplantation in children. A TCRbeta library incorporating unique molecular identifiers was prepared. Each CDR3 protein is one row after TCRdb ran MiXCR on the PCR reads. Of 530,000 or so distinct CDR3 sequences listed, roughly 30% are singletons. The material was PBMCs, obtained before TCRalphabeta/CD19-depleted stem cell transplant. These receptors came from a boy less than two years old with Wiskott-Aldrich syndrome, due to receive a stem cell transplant.

V gene TRBV4-1 combines with J gene TRBJ1-3, with 7 bases identical to TRBD1. Germline V gives CDR1 MGHRA, CDR2 YSYEKL. Trimming removed 4 bases from V and 3 bases from J; junction bases left unmatched: 12. The CDR3 extends over 17 amino acids. The CDR3 spells CASSRFKGGAFGNTIYF. CDR3 sequence (DNA): TGCGCCAGCAGCCGATTTAAAGGGGGCGCGTTTGGAAACACCATATATTTT.

V is TRBV29-1 and J is TRBJ2-7; 7 bases map to TRBD1. Germline V CDR1 and CDR2: SQVTM, ANQGSEA. The CDR3 runs to 14 residues. Unmatched junction bases numbered 6, after V lost 3 bases and J lost 1 base. CDR3 in DNA: TGCAGCGTTGAGAGACAGGGTAGGTCCTACGAGCAGTACTTC. Its protein is CSVERQGRSYEQYF.

J is TRBJ2-5 and V is TRBV5-6; a weak D match, TRBD1 (6 bases). The germline V gene encodes CDR1 SGHDT and CDR2 YYEEEE. V was trimmed by 1 base and J by 2 bases, leaving 12 bases between them. CDR3 size: 15 residues. The CDR3 coding sequence is TGTGCCAGCAGCTTGAACAGGGTGTGGCAAGAGACCCAGTACTTC. Its protein is CASSLNRVWQETQYF. Full variable domain (remainder filled in from reference TRBV5-6 and TRBJ2-5): DAGVTQSPTHLIKTRGQQVTLRCSPKSGHDTVSWYQQALGQGPQFIFQYYEEEERQRGNFPDRFSGHQFPNYSSELNVNALLLGDSALYLCASSLNRVWQETQYFGPGTRLLVL.

This clonotype was found a few times. V gene TRBV9 combines with J gene TRBJ2-7; 10 bases map to TRBD1. Germline CDR1 reads SGDLS; CDR2 reads YYNGEE. This CDR3 is 14 amino acids long. The junction had 4 bases not matched to a gene; V was cut back by 4 bases and J by 3 bases. CDR3 bases: TGTGCCAGCAGCCCGTGGACAGGGGGCTACGAGCAGTACTTC. Translated, it gives CASSPWTGGYEQYF.

The J gene is TRBJ2-1, the V gene TRBV20-1; TRBD2 matches at 9 bases. The CDR3 runs 16 residues. The V gene end was trimmed by 2 bases and the J gene end by 0 bases; junction bases not matched to a gene: 5. Germline V lookup: CDR1 DFQATT, CDR2 SNEGSKA (reference sequence). The CDR3: CSARSPTSGSYNEQFF. CDR3 bases: TGCAGTGCTAGATCCCCGACTAGCGGCTCCTACAATGAGCAGTTCTTC.

The chain's CDR3 is CSALGLASTDTQYF. CDR3 sequence (DNA): TGCAGTGCCCTGGGACTAGCGAGCACAGATACGCAGTATTTT. The genes are TRBV20-1 and TRBJ2-3, with 10 bases lining up with TRBD2. V lost 6 bases and J lost 0; bases outside the gene matches: 3. CDR3 length equals 14 residues. Germline lookup yields CDR1 DFQATT and CDR2 SNEGSKA (reference sequence).

This clonotype was seen just once. V is TRBV6-6 and J is TRBJ2-5, with D uncertain. V shed 2 bases and J shed 9 bases, with 10 bases lying between them. The CDR3 spans 12 residues. Germline V gene sequence: CDR1 MNHNY, CDR2 SVGAGI (reference sequence). The CDR3 loop is CASSYDGRAQYF. CDR3 coding DNA: TGTGCCAGCAGTTACGACGGTCGAGCCCAGTACTTC.

The gene calls are TRBV5-1 and TRBJ1-1; D gene uncertain. Germline CDR1 SGHRS, CDR2 YFSETQ. Trimming cost V 0 bases and J 10 bases, with 16 bases left between them. The CDR3 totals 14 residues. For the CDR3, the DNA is TGCGCCAGCAGCTTGGCCAACGAAGGCCTTGGAGCTTTCTTT. This gives the protein CASSLANEGLGAFF.

The V call is TRBV10-2, the J call TRBJ2-7; TRBD1 aligns across 7 bases. V was pared by 8 bases and J by 2 bases, with 6 bases of the junction left unmatched. Per germline, CDR1 WSHSY and CDR2 SAAADI. The CDR3 consists of 13 residues. The CDR3 reads CASGRDSTYEQYF. The DNA of the CDR3 is TGCGCCAGCGGCCGGGACAGCACCTACGAGCAGTACTTC.

This chain links TRBV20-1 with TRBJ2-3; D not certain. Germline V gene lookup returns CDR1 DFQATT and CDR2 SNEGSKA (reference sequence). CDR3 size: 10 residues. V shed 5 bases and J shed 3 bases, with 3 bases lying between them. The CDR3 sequence is CSALTDTQYF. The CDR3 DNA reads as TGCAGTGCTTTAACAGATACGCAGTATTTT.

The J gene is TRBJ2-1, the V gene TRBV7-2, with 7 bases fitting TRBD2. Per the germline V gene, CDR1 is SGHTA and CDR2 is FQGNSA. The CDR3 covers 15 residues. The trim removed 8 bases at V and 6 bases at J, leaving 13 bases unmatched. The chain's CDR3 is CASGQRTSYGNEQFF. For the CDR3, the DNA is TGTGCCAGCGGCCAACGGACTAGTTATGGCAATGAGCAGTTCTTC.

The V gene is TRBV10-3, the J gene TRBJ2-1, with D perhaps TRBD2 (6 bases). The V gene lost 0 bases and the J gene lost 3 bases, with 12 bases spanning the gap. The germline V gene has CDR1 ENHRY and CDR2 SYGVKD. The CDR3 runs 16 residues. CDR3 protein: CAISESCGIFYNEQFF. The CDR3 nucleotides are TGTGCCATCAGTGAGTCGTGCGGGATTTTCTACAATGAGCAGTTCTTC.

The chain uses TRBV20-1 and TRBJ2-3; 8 bases map to TRBD2. CDR3 length: 16 residues. Germline V gives CDR1 DFQATT, CDR2 SNEGSKA (reference sequence). The J segment lost 2 bases and the V segment lost 3 bases, leaving 10 bases of the junction unmatched. The CDR3 DNA reads TGCAGTGCTAGGGTTCGGCTAGCGGGTTCCACAGATACGCAGTATTTT. Amino acid sequence: CSARVRLAGSTDTQYF.

This sequence joins TRBV9 and TRBJ2-7, with D uncertain. Germline V gene sequence: CDR1 SGDLS, CDR2 YYNGEE. This CDR3 comprises 15 residues. Trimming removed 4 bases from V and 5 bases from J, with 19 bases in between. CDR3 region: CASSPRTGRLDEQYF. The CDR3 nucleotides are TGTGCCAGCAGCCCCCGGACGGGTAGACTCGACGAGCAGTACTTC.

The rearrangement joins TRBV4-2 to TRBJ1-2; D not certain. The CDR3 contains 13 residues. Germline CDR1 reads LGHNA; CDR2 reads YNFKEQ. V was pared by 0 bases and J by 7 bases, with 9 bases between. The chain's CDR3 is CASSQENGVGYTF. CDR3 sequence (DNA): TGTGCCAGCAGCCAAGAGAACGGGGTTGGCTACACCTTC.

The chain employs TRBV12-3 or TRBV12-4 and TRBJ1-5; a weak D match, TRBD1 (6 bases). The CDR3 sequence is 14 residues long. The V and J ends lost 6 bases and 5 bases respectively, with 14 bases between them. The CDR3: CASRQGGWDQPQHF. In nucleotides, the CDR3 is TGTGCCAGCAGGCAAGGGGGTTGGGATCAGCCCCAGCATTTT.

This clonotype came up a few times. This chain joins TRBV5-6 and TRBJ2-7; D remains unclear. Germline CDR1 and CDR2: SGHDT and YYEEEE. The CDR3 has 14 amino acids. Trimming left V 4 bases short and J 5 bases short, with 16 bases between. The CDR3 sequence is CASSPPLDADEQYF. In DNA, the CDR3 is TGTGCCAGCAGCCCACCCTTGGATGCGGACGAGCAGTACTTC.

J is TRBJ1-1 and V is TRBV20-1, with D perhaps TRBD1 (6 bases). Trimming pared 2 bases from V and 1 base from J, leaving 23 bases between. The germline CDR1 and CDR2 sequences are DFQATT and SNEGSKA (reference sequence). This CDR3 has 18 amino acids. In DNA, the CDR3 is TGCAGTGCTAGATTTTATCCCTTAGGACAGCGGTGGAACACTGAAGCTTTCTTT. Its translation is CSARFYPLGQRWNTEAFF.

V gene TRBV27 combines with J gene TRBJ2-5, with a possible D match to TRBD2 (5 bases). The CDR3 totals 15 residues. Germline loops: CDR1 MNHEY, CDR2 SMNVEV (reference sequence). V lost 7 bases, J lost 5 bases, and 20 bases lay in between. The DNA of the CDR3 is TGTGCCAGCAAGAGGGTCCTAGTTGGACGGGAGACCCAGTACTTC. It encodes CASKRVLVGRETQYF.

This clonotype was seen more than once but under ten times. This chain links TRBV15 with TRBJ1-1; D perhaps matches TRBD1 (5 bases). Germline V gene data show CDR1 as LNHNV and CDR2 as YYDKDF (reference sequence). V was clipped by 5 bases and J by 1 base, with 11 bases between them. This CDR3 has 14 residues. The CDR3 region is CATSPGRENTEAFF. The CDR3 DNA reads TGTGCCACCAGCCCGGGACGGGAGAACACTGAAGCTTTCTTT.

The chain joins TRBV28 to TRBJ1-3; D remains unclear. The germline V and J ends were trimmed by 8 bases and 5 bases, with 13 bases remaining between them. The germline V gene encodes CDR1 MDHEN and CDR2 SYDVKM. The CDR3 extends over 13 amino acids. CDR3 protein: CASFEIVRNTIYF. The DNA of the CDR3 is TGTGCCAGCTTCGAGATAGTAAGAAACACCATATATTTT.

The rearrangement uses TRBV20-1 and TRBJ1-2, with D uncertain. The CDR3 totals 15 residues. Trimming cost V 3 bases and J 0 bases, with 14 bases left between them. Germline assignment: CDR1 DFQATT and CDR2 SNEGSKA (reference sequence). CDR3 in DNA: TGCAGTGCTAGTCCCCGAGGAGCCGCTAACTATGGCTACACCTTC. This gives the protein CSASPRGAANYGYTF.